A single sample gave rise to the 21 T cell receptor beta chains below, sequenced in a study of blood T cell repertoires in COVID-19. Measured with immunoSEQ multiplex PCR; TCRdb has only the in-frame clones, and not every one. Of hundreds of thousands of clones listed, roughly 87% are singletons. Sequenced input: PBMCs or T cells enriched from blood (not recorded which). These receptors were collected from a woman in her 30s who had recovered from COVID-19.

V and J are TRBV27 and TRBJ2-2; maybe TRBD2 (6 bases). Germline V CDR1 and CDR2: MNHEY, SMNVEV (reference sequence). Trimming removed 7 bases at V and 1 base at J, with 16 bases between. The CDR3 contains 16 residues. The CDR3 DNA follows: TGTGCCAGCACCTCGGGTGGTAGCGGGAACACCGGGGAGCTGTTTTTT. It is translated as CASTSGGSGNTGELFF.

The V call is TRBV14, the J call TRBJ1-1; 9 bases are a match to TRBD1. The CDR3 length is 18 residues. V gave up 4 bases and J gave up 4 bases; unmatched junction bases: 16. Per germline, CDR1 SGHDN and CDR2 FVKESK. This CDR3 reads CASSPSVRTGVGGTEAFF. The CDR3 DNA reads TGTGCCAGCAGCCCAAGCGTCAGGACAGGGGTGGGAGGCACTGAAGCTTTCTTT.

J is TRBJ2-2 and V is TRBV24-1; possibly TRBD1 for D (5 bases). V gave up 3 bases and J gave up 4 bases, with 8 bases separating them. CDR1 is KGHDR, CDR2 SFDVKD, per germline. The CDR3 totals 14 residues. The CDR3, as DNA: TGTGCCACCAGTGATCTAGACAGCACCGGGGAGCTGTTTTTT. This codes for CATSDLDSTGELFF.

The sample holds one count of this clone. V and J are TRBV29-1 and TRBJ1-1, with 9 bases identical to TRBD1. CDR3 length equals 16 residues. CDR1 SQVTM and CDR2 ANQGSEA come from the germline V gene. Trimming removed 1 base from V and 1 base from J; junction bases left unmatched: 7. The CDR3 reads CSVEGQQGAGNTEAFF. CDR3 DNA: TGCAGCGTTGAAGGTCAACAGGGGGCGGGGAACACTGAAGCTTTCTTT.

This chain uses TRBV7-2 with TRBJ2-5; 14 bases are a match to TRBD2. The length of the CDR3 is 16 residues. Germline trimming cut 5 bases from V and 3 bases from J; bases unmatched to any gene: 5. Germline loops: CDR1 SGHTA, CDR2 FQGNSA. The chain's CDR3 is CASSPRTSGGKETQYF. CDR3 DNA: TGTGCCAGCAGCCCCCGGACTAGCGGGGGGAAAGAGACCCAGTACTTC.

The V and J genes are TRBV15 and TRBJ2-7, with D possibly being TRBD2 (5 bases). This CDR3 spans 15 amino acids. V lost 4 bases to trimming and J lost 0 bases, with 13 bases between them. Germline V gene lookup returns CDR1 LNHNV and CDR2 YYDKDF (reference sequence). Written as DNA, the CDR3 is TGTGCCACCAGCAATGTCGACTACCGCTCCTACGAGCAGTACTTC. Its protein product is CATSNVDYRSYEQYF.

The chain uses TRBV5-1 and TRBJ2-7, with no clear D. Germline CDR1 reads SGHRS; CDR2 reads YFSETQ. Trimming pared 4 bases from V and 2 bases from J, leaving 13 bases between. The CDR3 has 14 residues. The CDR3 coding sequence is TGCGCCAGCAGCGAGCGACCGGCCCCCTACGAGCAGTACTTC. Amino acid sequence: CASSERPAPYEQYF. Full variable domain (remainder filled in from reference TRBV5-1 and TRBJ2-7): KAGVTQTPRYLIKTRGQQVTLSCSPISGHRSVSWYQQTPGQGLQFLFEYFSETQRNKGNFPGRFSGRQFSNSRSEMNVSTLELGDSALYLCASSERPAPYEQYFGPGTRLTVT.

The table lists this clone with a count of one. The J gene is TRBJ2-2, the V gene TRBV7-2; TRBD1 is a possible D gene (6 bases). CDR1 and CDR2 from the germline V gene are SGHTA and FQGNSA. V gave up 5 bases and J gave up 2 bases, with 12 bases separating them. This CDR3 contains 15 residues. The CDR3 loop is CASSPGGRNTGELFF. The CDR3 DNA reads as TGTGCCAGCAGCCCTGGGGGCAGAAACACCGGGGAGCTGTTTTTT.

The rearrangement joins TRBV30 to TRBJ1-3, with D maybe TRBD1 (6 bases). This CDR3 has 13 amino acids. Trimming shortened V by 5 bases and J by 1 base, and 9 bases separated the two germline ends. Per germline, CDR1 GTSNPN and CDR2 SVGIG (reference sequence). CDR3 nucleotides: TGTGCCTGGTCAACAGGGTCTGGAAACACCATATATTTT. Its translation: CAWSTGSGNTIYF.

The chain employs TRBV5-4 and TRBJ1-3; 10 nucleotides line up with TRBD1. This CDR3 comprises 15 residues. The germline gives CDR1 SGHNT, CDR2 YYREEE (reference sequence). The junction had 3 bases not matched to a gene; V was cut back by 4 bases and J by 2 bases. This CDR3 reads CASSRGQGAGNTIYF. CDR3 DNA sequence: TGTGCCAGCAGCCGCGGACAGGGGGCTGGAAACACCATATATTTT.

V gene TRBV27 combines with J gene TRBJ1-4, with TRBD1 as a possible D gene (5 bases). Germline V lookup: CDR1 MNHEY, CDR2 SMNVEV (reference sequence). Deletions cut 10 bases from V and 2 bases from J, with 11 bases between. The CDR3 consists of 13 residues. The CDR3 sequence: CATRGTTNEKLFF. The CDR3 coding sequence is TGTGCCACCCGGGGGACTACTAATGAAAAACTGTTTTTT.

The genes are TRBV5-6 and TRBJ2-1; D remains unclear. Trimming pared 0 bases from V and 3 bases from J, leaving 4 bases between. CDR1 is SGHDT, CDR2 YYEEEE, per germline. CDR3 size: 13 residues. Here the CDR3 DNA reads TGTGCCAGCAGCTTGGCAGTCTACAATGAGCAGTTCTTC. Amino acids: CASSLAVYNEQFF.

This chain connects TRBV24-1 to TRBJ2-1; 7 bases fit TRBD1. The germline V gene has CDR1 KGHDR and CDR2 SFDVKD. Trimming cost V 9 bases and J 5 bases; bases outside gene matches: 9. This CDR3 contains 14 residues. Here the CDR3 reads CATSPGTENNEQFF. In nucleotides, the CDR3 is TGTGCCACCTCCCCTGGGACAGAGAACAATGAGCAGTTCTTC.

The V and J genes are TRBV6-5 and TRBJ1-6; a weak D match, TRBD1 (6 bases). The CDR3 contains 15 residues. Per germline, CDR1 MNHEY and CDR2 SVGAGI. With 1 base removed from V and 14 bases from J, the gap between germline ends came to 18 bases. The CDR3 sequence: CASSYYQGSMAALHF. In nucleotides, the CDR3 is TGTGCCAGCAGTTACTACCAGGGGTCCATGGCGGCCCTCCACTTT.

This chain's CDR3 is CASSRAGRQETQYF. CDR3 in DNA: TGTGCCAGCTCCAGAGCGGGGAGACAAGAGACCCAGTACTTC. This chain links TRBV2 with TRBJ2-5, with TRBD2 matching 7 bases. Losses at the gene ends were 8 bases for V and 2 bases for J; bases not matched to a gene: 8. The CDR3 is 14 residues long. CDR1 and CDR2 (germline): SNHLY, FYNNEI.

This clone turned up a few times. The CDR3 DNA sequence: TGTGCCAGTACGAACCCACGGGGGAACACTGAAGCTTTCTTT. Translated, it gives CASTNPRGNTEAFF. This chain connects TRBV19 to TRBJ1-1; the D is unclear. Deletions cut 7 bases from V and 1 base from J, with 13 bases between. The V gene's germline CDR1 is LNHDA and CDR2 SQIVND (reference sequence). The CDR3 runs 14 residues.

The chain's CDR3 is CASSPSGQGINREAFF. The CDR3 DNA reads TGTGCCAGCAGTCCCTCGGGACAGGGGATCAACCGTGAAGCTTTCTTT. The chain links TRBV28 to TRBJ1-1; 10 bases map to TRBD1. The germline CDR1 and CDR2 sequences are MDHEN and SYDVKM. The CDR3 covers 16 residues. Trimming removed 5 bases from V and 7 bases from J; junction bases left unmatched: 13.

The chain is built from TRBV2 and TRBJ2-6; D remains unclear. The CDR3 has 15 amino acids. Trimming removed 3 bases at V and 0 bases at J, with 6 bases between. Per germline, CDR1 SNHLY and CDR2 FYNNEI. DNA of the CDR3: TGTGCCAGCAGTGACAGTTTCTCTGGGGCCAACGTCCTGACTTTC. Its protein product is CASSDSFSGANVLTF.

The rearrangement uses TRBV11-2 and TRBJ2-7; D is ambiguous. The CDR3 totals 12 residues. Trimming removed 2 bases from V and 4 bases from J, with 6 bases in between. Germline V CDR1 and CDR2: SGHAT, FQNNGV. The CDR3 loop is CASSLTRYEQYF. The DNA for the CDR3 is TGTGCCAGCAGCTTAACACGATACGAGCAGTACTTC.

The rearrangement joins TRBV6-5 to TRBJ1-2; TRBD1 matches at 7 bases. This CDR3 has 16 amino acids. The germline V gene encodes CDR1 MNHEY and CDR2 SVGAGI. V shed 0 bases and J 0 bases; nucleotides not matched to a gene: 4. The DNA of the CDR3 is TGTGCCAGCAGTTACTCCGGGACAGCGGCTAACTATGGCTACACCTTC. This gives the protein CASSYSGTAANYGYTF.

The chain couples TRBV5-1 to TRBJ2-1; tentatively, D is TRBD2 (6 bases). V lost 0 bases, J lost 8 bases, and 15 bases lay in between. The CDR3 totals 15 residues. Germline lookup yields CDR1 SGHRS and CDR2 YFSETQ. In nucleotides, the CDR3 is TGCGCCAGCAGCTTGGGGGGGGAACCCCTCCATGAGCAGTTCTTC. Protein sequence: CASSLGGEPLHEQFF.